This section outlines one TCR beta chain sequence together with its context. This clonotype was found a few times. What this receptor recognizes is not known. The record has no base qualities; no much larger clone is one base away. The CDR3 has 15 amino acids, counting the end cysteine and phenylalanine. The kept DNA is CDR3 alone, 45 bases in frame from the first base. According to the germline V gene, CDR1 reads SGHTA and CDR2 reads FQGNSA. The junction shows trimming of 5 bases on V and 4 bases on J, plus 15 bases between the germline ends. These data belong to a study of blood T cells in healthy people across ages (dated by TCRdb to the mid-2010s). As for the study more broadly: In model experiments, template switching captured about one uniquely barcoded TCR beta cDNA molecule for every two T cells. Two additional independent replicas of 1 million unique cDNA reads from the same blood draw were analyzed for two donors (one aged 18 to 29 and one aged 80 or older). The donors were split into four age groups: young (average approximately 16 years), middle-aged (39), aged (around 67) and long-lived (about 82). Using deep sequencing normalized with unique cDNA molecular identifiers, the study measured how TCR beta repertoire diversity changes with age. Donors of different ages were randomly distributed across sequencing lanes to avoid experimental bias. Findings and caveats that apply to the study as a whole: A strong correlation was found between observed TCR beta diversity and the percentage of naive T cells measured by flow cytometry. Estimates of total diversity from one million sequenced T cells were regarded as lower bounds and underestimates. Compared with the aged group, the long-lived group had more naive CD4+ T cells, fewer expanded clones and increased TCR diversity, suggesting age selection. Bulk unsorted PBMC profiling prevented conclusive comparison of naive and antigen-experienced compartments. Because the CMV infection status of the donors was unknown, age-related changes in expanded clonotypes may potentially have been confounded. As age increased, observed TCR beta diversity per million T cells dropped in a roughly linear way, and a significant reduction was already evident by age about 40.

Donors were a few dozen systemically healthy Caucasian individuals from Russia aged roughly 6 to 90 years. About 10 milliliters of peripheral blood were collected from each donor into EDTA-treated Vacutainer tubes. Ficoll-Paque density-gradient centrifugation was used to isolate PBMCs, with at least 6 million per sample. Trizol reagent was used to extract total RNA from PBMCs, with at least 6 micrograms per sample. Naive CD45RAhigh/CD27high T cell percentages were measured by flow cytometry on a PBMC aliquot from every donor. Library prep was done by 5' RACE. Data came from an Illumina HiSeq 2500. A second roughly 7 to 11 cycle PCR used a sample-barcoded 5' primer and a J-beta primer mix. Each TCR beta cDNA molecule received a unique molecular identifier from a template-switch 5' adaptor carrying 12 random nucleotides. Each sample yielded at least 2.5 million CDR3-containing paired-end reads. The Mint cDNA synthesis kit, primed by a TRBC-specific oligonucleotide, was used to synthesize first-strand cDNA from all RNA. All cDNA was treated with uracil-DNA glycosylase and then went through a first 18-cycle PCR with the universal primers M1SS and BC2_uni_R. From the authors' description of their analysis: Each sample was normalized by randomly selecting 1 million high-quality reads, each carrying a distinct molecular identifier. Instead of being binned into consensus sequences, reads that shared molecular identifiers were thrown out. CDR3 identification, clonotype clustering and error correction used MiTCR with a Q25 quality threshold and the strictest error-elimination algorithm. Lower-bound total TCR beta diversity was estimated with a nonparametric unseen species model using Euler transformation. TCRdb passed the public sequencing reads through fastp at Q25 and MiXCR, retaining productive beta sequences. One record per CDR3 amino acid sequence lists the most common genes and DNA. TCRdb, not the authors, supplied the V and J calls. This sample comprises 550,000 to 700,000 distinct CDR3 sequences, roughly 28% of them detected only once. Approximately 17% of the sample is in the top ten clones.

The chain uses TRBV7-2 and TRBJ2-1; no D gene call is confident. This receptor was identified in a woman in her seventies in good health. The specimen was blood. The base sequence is TGTGCCAGCAGCACGCCCCCCGGCAGTTACAATGAGCAGTTCTTC. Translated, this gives CASSTPPGSYNEQFF. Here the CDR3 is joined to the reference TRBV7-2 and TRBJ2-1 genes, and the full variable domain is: GAGVSQSPSNKVTEKGKDVELRCDPISGHTALYWYRQSLGQGLEFLIYFQGNSAPDKSGLPSDRFSAERTGGSVSTLTIQRTQQEDSAVYLCASSTPPGSYNEQFFGPGTRLTVL.